The T cell receptor (beta chain) described here comes from a study of graft-versus-host responses after intestinal transplantation. Study at large: Multivisceral, liver-intestinal, or isolated intestinal grafts were transplanted into recipients. Every transplant recipient was induced with anti-thymocyte globulin, then maintained on tacrolimus and steroids for two to four years. The study, taken as a whole, reports: Clonal ratios of graft-versus-host to host-versus-graft in allografts were high for patients exhibiting graft-donor T cell macrochimerism. Researchers found GvH clones in recipient marrow, and some showed up first in ileum or blood.

The CDR3 runs to 16 residues. The V and J ends lost 3 bases and 10 bases respectively, with 23 bases between them. This clone appeared a single time. Its antigen is unidentified. Clones were read by immunoSEQ multiplex PCR, and TCRdb kept only the in-frame ones, dropping some. The table shows approximately 90,000 clones, with less than 95% occurring only once. This material consisted of unstimulated CD8+ T cells sorted from spleen or lymph node cells, taken before transplant. This sequence joins TRBV5-3 and TRBJ1-3; tentative D call: TRBD1 (5 bases). TRBV5-3 is identified as an open reading frame with a role that is uncertain. The source of this sequence is a human donor who was the organ donor for an intestinal transplant. The CDR3 reads CARSYRTPGHRLTIYF. The CDR3 region has the DNA TGTGCCAGAAGCTACCGGACCCCCGGACACCGGCTTACCATATATTTT.